Each of the 18 T cell receptor beta chains below was sequenced from the same sample in a study of blood T cell repertoires in COVID-19. TCRdb keeps only in-frame clones here, not all; method: immunoSEQ multiplex PCR. The sample records approximately 250,000 clones, about 82% being singletons. Sequencing was carried out using peripheral blood. Source of these receptors: a woman aged 60-70 years with active or convalescent COVID-19.

The chain joins TRBV5-4 to TRBJ2-3; TRBD2 is a possible D gene (5 bases). V dropped 0 bases and J dropped 4 bases, with 12 bases sitting between them. This CDR3 is 15 amino acids long. Germline-derived CDR1 and CDR2 are SGHNT and YYREEE (reference sequence). The CDR3 reads CASSLVSQRADTQYF. Here the CDR3 DNA reads TGTGCCAGCAGCTTGGTTTCGCAGAGGGCAGATACGCAGTATTTT.

The chain carries TRBV30 and TRBJ1-5; unclear D gene. In germline, CDR1 is GTSNPN, CDR2 SVGIG (reference sequence). The ends were cut back, 0 bases at V and 5 bases at J, with 8 bases in the middle. This CDR3 has 13 amino acids. CDR3 region: CAWSVREDQPQHF. The CDR3 DNA is TGTGCCTGGAGTGTACGAGAGGATCAGCCCCAGCATTTT.

The chain links TRBV5-6 to TRBJ2-1, with 12 positions matching TRBD2. V shed 5 bases and J 3 bases; nucleotides not matched to a gene: 6. Per the germline V gene, CDR1 is SGHDT and CDR2 is YYEEEE. CDR3 length: 16 residues. The chain's CDR3 is CASSRTSGNIYNEQFF. The CDR3 coding sequence is TGTGCCAGCAGTCGGACTAGCGGGAATATCTACAATGAGCAGTTCTTC.

J is TRBJ2-1 and V is TRBV6-6, with D perhaps TRBD1 (5 bases). CDR1 MNHNY and CDR2 SVGAGI come from the germline V gene (reference sequence). V lost 2 bases to trimming and J lost 6 bases, with 8 bases between them. CDR3 length equals 13 residues. CDR3 nucleotide sequence: TGTGCCAGCAGTTACGACAGATCCAATGAGCAGTTCTTC. Translated, it gives CASSYDRSNEQFF.

In its sample, this clone was seen a few times. The chain links TRBV9 to TRBJ2-1; TRBD2 is a possible D gene (5 bases). The CDR3 consists of 13 residues. V gave up 0 bases and J gave up 7 bases, with 8 bases separating them. CDR1 and CDR2 (germline): SGDLS, YYNGEE. The CDR3 nucleotides are TGTGCCAGCAGCGTAGGGACTTCTAATGAGCAGTTCTTC. Protein product: CASSVGTSNEQFF.

V gene TRBV7-2 combines with J gene TRBJ2-3; 13 positions match TRBD2. Germline V gene lookup returns CDR1 SGHTA and CDR2 FQGNSA. The CDR3 has 16 residues. The trim removed 5 bases at V and 5 bases at J, leaving 7 bases unmatched. The CDR3 loop is CASSPRTSGGEDTQYF. The CDR3, as DNA: TGTGCCAGCAGCCCGAGAACTAGCGGGGGGGAAGATACGCAGTATTTT.

This clone was observed a few times. The chain links TRBV7-2 to TRBJ2-7, with 9 bases identical to TRBD2. Germline V gives CDR1 SGHTA, CDR2 FQGNSA. This CDR3 comprises 15 residues. With 5 bases clipped from V and 1 base from J, the junction kept 6 bases outside the gene matches. The CDR3 region is CASSAPGLASYEQYF. In DNA, the CDR3 is TGTGCCAGCAGCGCACCGGGACTAGCATCCTACGAGCAGTACTTC.

The V and J genes are TRBV24-1 and TRBJ2-3, with 9 bases matching TRBD2. Germline loops: CDR1 KGHDR, CDR2 SFDVKD. The trim removed 4 bases at V and 5 bases at J, leaving 12 bases unmatched. The CDR3 runs 17 residues. CDR3 bases: TGTGCCACCAGTGACCCCCACTTAGCGGGAGCTCGAGATACGCAGTATTTT. Protein sequence: CATSDPHLAGARDTQYF.

A few counts support this clone. The chain couples TRBV5-4 to TRBJ1-2; the D gene is possibly TRBD1 (5 bases). Looked up from germline, CDR1 is SGHNT and CDR2 is YYREEE (reference sequence). The CDR3 spans 13 residues. V lost 4 bases, J lost 3 bases, and 10 bases lay in between. DNA of the CDR3: TGTGCCAGCAGCATCCTGACAGACTATGGCTACACCTTC. Its protein is CASSILTDYGYTF.

This sequence joins TRBV6-5 and TRBJ1-5, with no clear D. The V end was cut by 6 bases, the J end by 1 base, with 10 bases between. The CDR3 loop spans 14 amino acids. The germline CDR1 and CDR2 sequences are MNHEY and SVGAGI. This chain's CDR3 is CASRQSLSNQPQHF. The CDR3 DNA is TGTGCCAGCAGACAGAGCCTAAGCAATCAGCCCCAGCATTTT.

The V and J genes are TRBV3-1 (or the pseudogene TRBV3-2) and TRBJ2-5; possibly TRBD1 for D (6 bases). The CDR3 length is 11 residues. V lost 4 bases, J lost 10 bases, and 10 bases lay in between. Looked up from germline, CDR1 is LGHDT and CDR2 is YNNKEL (reference sequence). DNA of the CDR3: TGTGCCAGCAGCCTTGCAGGGGTCCAGTACTTC. It codes for CASSLAGVQYF.

This rearrangement joins TRBV18 to TRBJ1-5; TRBD1 matches 7 bases. Germline CDR1 KGHSH, CDR2 LQKENI. The CDR3 runs 14 residues. V lost 2 bases to trimming and J lost 6 bases; unmatched junction nucleotides: 4. The CDR3 loop reads CASSPTGVSQPQHF. The CDR3 DNA reads as TGTGCCAGCTCACCAACAGGGGTGAGTCAGCCCCAGCATTTT.

J is TRBJ2-3 and V is TRBV18, with 13 positions matching TRBD2. After removal of 2 bases from V and 1 base from J, the junction contained 0 bases not matched to a gene. Germline values: CDR1 KGHSH, CDR2 LQKENI. This CDR3 comprises 16 residues. CDR3 residues: CASSPGTSGGTDTQYF. The CDR3 nucleotides read TGTGCCAGCTCACCAGGGACTAGCGGGGGCACAGATACGCAGTATTTT. Variable domain in full (rest from reference TRBV18 and TRBJ2-3): NAGVMQNPRHLVRRRGQEARLRCSPMKGHSHVYWYRQLPEEGLKFMVYLQKENIIDESGMPKERFSAEFPKEGPSILRIQQVVRGDSAAYFCASSPGTSGGTDTQYFGPGTRLTVL.

This chain connects TRBV6-1 to TRBJ1-3; no clear D gene. Trimming stripped 0 bases from V and 0 bases from J, with 12 bases between. Germline values: CDR1 MNHNS, CDR2 SASEGT. The CDR3 covers 17 residues. DNA for the CDR3: TGTGCCAGCAGTGAAGCTCGGGTTACCACCTCTGGAAACACCATATATTTT. It codes for CASSEARVTTSGNTIYF.

This clone was observed a handful of times. The V gene is TRBV5-5, the J gene TRBJ1-6; tentative D call: TRBD1 (6 bases). V lost 4 bases to trimming and J lost 9 bases, with 17 bases between them. Germline CDR1 SGHKS, CDR2 YYEKEE (reference sequence). There are 15 residues in the CDR3. In nucleotides, the CDR3 is TGTGCCAGCAGCCTAGCGGGGGCTCTGAGTTCACCCCTCCACTTT. Its translation: CASSLAGALSSPLHF.

The V gene is TRBV7-2, the J gene TRBJ2-2, with D possibly matching TRBD1 (6 bases). Germline CDR1 and CDR2: SGHTA and FQGNSA. The ends were cut back, 3 bases at V and 3 bases at J, with 8 bases in the middle. This CDR3 comprises 14 residues. CDR3 coding DNA: TGTGCCAGCAGCTTTAACAGGGACACCGGGGAGCTGTTTTTT. Protein: CASSFNRDTGELFF.

This clone was seen a single time. The chain combines TRBV6-1 with TRBJ2-7, with 12 bases identical to TRBD1. Losses at the gene ends were 2 bases for V and 4 bases for J; bases not matched to a gene: 9. In germline, CDR1 is MNHNS, CDR2 SASEGT. The CDR3 is made up of 17 amino acids. CDR3 in DNA: TGTGCCAGCAGTGAAAGGGGGGGACAGGGGGCAAGATACGAGCAGTACTTC. This codes for CASSERGGQGARYEQYF.

The gene calls are TRBV11-3 and TRBJ2-3; the D is unclear. The germline CDR1 and CDR2 sequences are SGHNT and YENEEA. V dropped 3 bases and J dropped 4 bases, with 8 bases sitting between them. The CDR3 contains 13 residues. The CDR3 is CASSFSRADTQYF. CDR3 DNA sequence: TGTGCCAGCAGCTTTAGTCGGGCAGATACGCAGTATTTT.